Below, 25 T cell receptor beta chains from the same sample are listed, as sequenced in a study of CD8+CD57+ T cells in acquired aplastic anemia. Genomic DNA acted as the template from which TCR beta VDJ combination and CDR3 sequence profiling were carried out. TCRdb re-derived calls from the reads in MiXCR, one entry per CDR3 protein. Among about 160,000 distinct CDR3 sequences listed, under 55% were seen once. Patients selected for sequencing had displayed CD8+CD57+ cell expansion by flow cytometry. Sequences were obtained from sorted CD4+, CD8+, or CD8+CD57+ T cells (not recorded which) from PBMCs. These receptors were obtained from a human donor with aplastic anemia.

This clonotype was seen once. The chain has TRBV20-1 and TRBJ2-2, with 8 bases identical to TRBD1. Looked up from germline, CDR1 is DFQATT and CDR2 is SNEGSKA (reference sequence). V shed 0 bases, J shed 0 bases, and the junction held 9 bases outside the gene matches. The CDR3 spans 18 residues. CDR3 sequence: CSARDIRAGGSNTGELFF. Written as DNA, the CDR3 is TGCAGTGCTAGAGATATCAGAGCAGGGGGCTCGAACACCGGGGAGCTGTTTTTT.

This clonotype was seen more than once but under ten times. The chain joins TRBV25-1 to TRBJ1-5; TRBD1 matches 7 bases. Germline lookup yields CDR1 MGHDK and CDR2 SYGVNS. With V trimmed by 1 base and J by 6 bases, 9 bases remained unmatched. CDR3 size: 16 residues. For the CDR3, the DNA is TGTGCCAGCAGTGAATTGGTGGGACAGTCCCCTCAGCCCCAGCATTTT. This codes for CASSELVGQSPQPQHF.

Many counts were recorded for this clonotype. CDR3 region: CASSLRRERGNEQFF. The CDR3 coding sequence is TGTGCCAGCAGTTTACGGCGGGAGAGGGGGAATGAGCAGTTCTTC. The J gene is TRBJ2-1, the V gene TRBV12-3 or TRBV12-4; perhaps TRBD2 as D (7 bases). V lost 2 bases and J lost 7, with 15 bases in between. The CDR3 spans 15 residues.

The CDR3 region is CSARVGLAGGNEQFF. CDR3 DNA: TGCAGTGCTAGAGTAGGTCTAGCGGGGGGCAATGAGCAGTTCTTC. The chain links TRBV20-1 to TRBJ2-1, with TRBD2 identical over 11 bases. Germline CDR1 DFQATT, CDR2 SNEGSKA (reference sequence). The CDR3 sequence is 15 residues long. The V and J ends lost 1 base and 6 bases, in that order; junction bases with no gene match: 5.

This clonotype was seen repeatedly, ten times or more. The chain links TRBV15 to TRBJ2-7; perhaps TRBD1 as D (6 bases). Germline assignment: CDR1 LNHNV and CDR2 YYDKDF (reference sequence). The CDR3 totals 14 residues. Trimming removed 5 bases at V and 0 bases at J, with 11 bases between. CDR3 sequence (DNA): TGTGCCACCAGCCCGTCAGGGGCCTCCTACGAGCAGTACTTC. The encoded protein is CATSPSGASYEQYF.

This clonotype has a handful of counts. The rearrangement links TRBV30 to TRBJ1-1; 7 bases map to TRBD1. CDR3 size: 13 residues. The junction had 5 bases not matched to a gene; V was cut back by 2 bases and J by 5 bases. Germline V CDR1 and CDR2: GTSNPN, SVGIG (reference sequence). In DNA, the CDR3 is TGTGCCTGGAGTCACAGGGGAGGAACTGAAGCTTTCTTT. Its protein is CAWSHRGGTEAFF.

In its sample, this clonotype was seen many times. The V call is TRBV6-1, the J call TRBJ1-3, with TRBD1 identical over 7 bases. J was trimmed by 2 bases and V by 6 bases; bases with no gene match: 7. The V gene's germline CDR1 is MNHNS and CDR2 SASEGT. CDR3 length: 15 residues. The CDR3 bases are TGTGCCAGCAGGCCACCGACAGGGCCTGGAAACACCATATATTTT. This sequence encodes CASRPPTGPGNTIYF.

This clonotype was detected only a few times. The chain links TRBV24-1 to TRBJ2-2; D not certain. V was trimmed by 5 bases and J by 1 base, leaving 10 bases between them. This CDR3 has 15 residues. The germline V gene has CDR1 KGHDR and CDR2 SFDVKD. CDR3 amino acids: CATSVAGKNTGELFF. In DNA, the CDR3 is TGTGCCACCAGTGTAGCTGGGAAGAACACCGGGGAGCTGTTTTTT.

CDR3 sequence (DNA): TGTGCCATCAGTGCCTCCGACAGGGGAGAAGGCGAGCAGTACTTC. Protein: CAISASDRGEGEQYF. The V call is TRBV10-3, the J call TRBJ2-7; 8 bases fit TRBD1. Per the germline V gene, CDR1 is ENHRY and CDR2 is SYGVKD. The CDR3 is made up of 15 amino acids. J gave up 6 bases and V 4 bases, and 11 bases lay outside the gene matches.

This clonotype was counted many times. The genes are TRBV6-1 and TRBJ2-7; D uncertain. Trimming took off 2 bases at V and 2 bases at J, with 13 bases between the two ends. This CDR3 region has 15 residues. Per the germline V gene, CDR1 is MNHNS and CDR2 is SASEGT. CDR3 in amino acids: CASSEKTLTPYEQYF. The DNA for the CDR3 is TGTGCCAGCAGTGAAAAAACACTGACCCCCTACGAGCAGTACTTC.

A word on this clonotype: This could be a read error, since a much larger clone is one nucleotide away. This chain connects TRBV6-1 to TRBJ1-1; D is perhaps TRBD1 (5 bases). Trimming shortened V by 3 bases and J by 6 bases, and 11 bases separated the two germline ends. The germline CDR1 and CDR2 sequences are MNHNS and SASEGT. The CDR3 has 13 residues. The CDR3 is CASSDAWGAEAFF. CDR3 DNA: TGTGCCAGCAGTGACGCTTGGGGGGCTGAAGCTTTCTTT.

This clonotype was found many times. The chain uses TRBV6-5 and TRBJ2-7, with D possibly TRBD2 on 5 matching bases. Trimming stripped 0 bases from V and 4 bases from J, with 13 bases between. CDR3 length: 15 residues. The germline CDR1 and CDR2 sequences are MNHEY and SVGAGI. CDR3 in DNA: TGTGCCAGCAGTTACTCGACGGGCTCGGGGTACGAGCAGTACTTC. Translation gives CASSYSTGSGYEQYF.

This clonotype was counted between two and nine times. The chain combines TRBV3-1 with TRBJ1-1; D gene uncertain. The germline gives CDR1 LGHDT, CDR2 YNNKEL (reference sequence). The CDR3 runs 15 residues. V shed 2 bases and J shed 1 base, with 11 bases lying between them. In DNA, the CDR3 is TGTGCCAGCAGCCAACTGACACTAAGGAACACTGAAGCTTTCTTT. Translated, it gives CASSQLTLRNTEAFF.

This clonotype was observed a single time. V is TRBV10-3 and J is TRBJ2-3; possible D gene TRBD2, 6 bases. V was shortened by 2 bases and J by 4 bases, with 10 bases between the two germline ends. CDR1 is ENHRY, CDR2 SYGVKD, per germline. The CDR3 consists of 14 residues. This chain's CDR3 is CAISEAGTADTQYF. In nucleotides, the CDR3 is TGTGCCATCAGTGAGGCGGGGACGGCAGATACGCAGTATTTT.

The chain joins TRBV30 to TRBJ1-2; a weak D match, TRBD1 (5 bases). Germline CDR1 and CDR2: GTSNPN and SVGIG (reference sequence). V dropped 3 bases and J dropped 4 bases, with 12 bases sitting between them. CDR3 size: 13 residues. The CDR3 is CAWSPGPGYGYTF. The CDR3 DNA sequence: TGTGCCTGGAGCCCGGGACCGGGCTATGGCTACACCTTC.

The chain links TRBV10-3 to TRBJ2-7, with D possibly being TRBD1 (6 bases). CDR3 size: 15 residues. Trimming stripped 5 bases from V and 0 bases from J, with 14 bases between. Germline V CDR1 and CDR2: ENHRY, SYGVKD. CDR3 residues: CAISPTGMGSYEQYF. DNA for the CDR3: TGTGCCATCAGTCCGACAGGAATGGGCTCCTACGAGCAGTACTTC.

The chain has TRBV5-8 and TRBJ2-3; D unclear. V was clipped by 4 bases and J by 0 bases, with 6 bases between them. Per germline, CDR1 SGHTS and CDR2 YDEGEE. The CDR3 is 13 residues long. This chain's CDR3 is CASSVASTDTQYF. The DNA for the CDR3 is TGTGCCAGCAGCGTGGCTAGCACAGATACGCAGTATTTT.

This chain links TRBV19 with TRBJ1-1, with 8 nucleotides matching TRBD1. The CDR3 runs to 10 residues. Germline V gives CDR1 LNHDA, CDR2 SQIVND (reference sequence). J was trimmed by 8 bases and V by 9 bases; bases with no gene match: 2. The chain's CDR3 is CARTGVEAFF. CDR3 bases: TGTGCCAGGACAGGGGTAGAAGCTTTCTTT.

About this clonotype itself: One end of the junction fails to match germline, which may point to a read error. V and J are TRBV7-2 and TRBJ2-5, with 10 positions matching TRBD2. Germline-derived CDR1 and CDR2 are SGHTA and FQGNSA. This CDR3 comprises 15 residues. CDR3 DNA sequence: TGCGCCAGCAGCCAAGAGCGGGGGGGCCAAGAGACCCAGTACTTC. It encodes CASSQERGGQETQYF.

This clonotype was detected only a few times. The gene calls are TRBV11-3 and TRBJ2-2, with D unresolved. V gave up 1 base and J gave up 0 bases, with 6 bases separating them. The CDR3 sequence is 15 residues long. Germline V gene data show CDR1 as SGHNT and CDR2 as YENEEA. CDR3 sequence (DNA): TGTGCCAGCAGCTTAGGGGGAACGAACACCGGGGAGCTGTTTTTT. Its protein product is CASSLGGTNTGELFF. Full variable domain (rest looked up from reference TRBV11-3 and TRBJ2-2): EAGVVQSPRYKIIEKKQPVAFWCNPISGHNTLYWYLQNLGQGPELLIRYENEEAVDDSQLPKDRFSAERLKGVDSTLKIQPAELGDSAVYLCASSLGGTNTGELFFGEGSRLTVL.

This clonotype was counted many times. The J gene is TRBJ1-1, the V gene TRBV5-8; D is undetermined. The CDR3 length is 13 residues. The V end lost 4 bases, the J end lost 0 bases, and 7 bases lay between the germline ends. Per germline, CDR1 SGHTS and CDR2 YDEGEE. The CDR3 DNA reads as TGTGCCAGCAGCACGATGATGAACACTGAAGCTTTCTTT. It yields the protein CASSTMMNTEAFF.

The CDR3 region is CASSYQGRKYGYTF. For the CDR3, the DNA is TGTGCCAGCAGCTACCAGGGAAGGAAATATGGCTACACCTTC. V gene TRBV7-9 combines with J gene TRBJ1-2, with TRBD1 as a possible D gene (5 bases). V lost 4 bases and J 5 bases, leaving 14 bases between the germline ends. Germline assignment: CDR1 SEHNR and CDR2 FQNEAQ (reference sequence). The CDR3 length is 14 residues.

The chain is built from TRBV2 and TRBJ2-3; D gene ambiguous. Per germline, CDR1 SNHLY and CDR2 FYNNEI. V lost 1 base, J lost 4 bases, and 15 bases lay in between. CDR3 length: 16 residues. The CDR3: CASSEGLLPRADTQYF. In DNA, the CDR3 is TGTGCCAGCAGTGAAGGCCTACTTCCTCGGGCAGATACGCAGTATTTT.

On this clonotype: A read error is possible here, since a much larger clone lies one base away. The CDR3 spells CASSRAGVVNEQFF. CDR3 DNA: TGTGCCAGCAGCCGAGCGGGAGTGGTAAATGAGCAGTTCTTC. The chain is built from TRBV4-2 and TRBJ2-1; TRBD2 matches 8 bases. The CDR3 contains 14 residues. Germline V gene sequence: CDR1 LGHNA, CDR2 YNFKEQ. Trimming cost V 4 bases and J 7 bases; bases outside gene matches: 6.

Of note for this clonotype: This may come from a read error, since a much larger clone is one base off. The gene calls are TRBV7-3 and TRBJ2-3; a weak D match, TRBD2 (6 bases). Germline V gene sequence: CDR1 SGHTA, CDR2 FQGTGA. The CDR3 length is 14 residues. The CDR3 DNA follows: TGTGCCAGCAGCTTCGGGACTCCCACAGGTACGCAGTATTTT. It is translated as CASSFGTPTGTQYF. The full variable domain, rest sourced from reference TRBV7-3 and TRBJ2-3, is GAGVSQTPSNKVTEKGKYVELRCDPISGHTALYWYRQSLGQGPEFLIYFQGTGAADDSGLPNDRFFAVRPEGSVSTLKIQRTERGDSAVYLCASSFGTPTGTQYFGPGTRLTVL.